This T cell receptor (beta chain) was identified in a study of blood T cell repertoires in COVID-19. Study-wide context: Samples came from the United States, Italy and Spain, spanning acute and convalescent COVID-19. The cDNA or gDNA used as material had been derived from T cells, B-cell-depleted T cells, or PBMCs.

Original analysis: Reference gene primer amplification yielded estimated nucleated cell counts. Repertoires were generated with immunoSEQ multiplex PCR, while TCRdb's copy carries only in-frame clones and drops some. The V and J calls and clone size were taken over from that table, and D and trimming were inferred from the DNA. This sample has 200,000 to 250,000 clones, with roughly 88% found just once. The germline V and J ends were trimmed by 1 base and 6 bases, with 12 bases remaining between them. CDR1 is LNHNV and CDR2 is YYDKDF in the germline V gene (reference sequence). This CDR3 has 14 amino acids.

Material for sequencing was peripheral blood. The J gene is TRBJ1-1, the V gene TRBV15; D is perhaps TRBD1 (6 bases). This clonotype was obtained from a woman in her thirties with COVID-19, enrolled during active disease. This CDR3 reads CATSRGGGRAEAFF. CDR3 nucleotides: TGTGCCACCAGCAGAGGTGGGGGCAGGGCTGAAGCTTTCTTT.